Listed here are 10 T cell receptor beta chains from one sample, sequenced in a study of T cells after yellow fever vaccination. One entry per CDR3 protein, called by TCRdb with MiXCR from the 5' RACE reads. The sample lists approximately 74,000 distinct CDR3 sequences, 7.1% occurring once. The sequences come from CD8+ T cells sorted from PBMCs, collected around 5 days after the first yellow fever vaccination. The receptors originated from a young man who received the YFV17D yellow fever vaccine.

This clonotype was counted at least ten times. This chain connects TRBV27 to TRBJ2-7; perhaps TRBD1 as D (5 bases). Germline V CDR1 and CDR2: MNHEY, SMNVEV (reference sequence). Trimming took 6 bases from V and 6 from J, leaving 15 bases between them. The CDR3 spans 13 residues. CDR3: CASSSLGVGEQYV. In nucleotides, the CDR3 is TGTGCCAGCAGCTCCCTAGGGGTGGGCGAGCAGTACGTC.

This clonotype was recorded a few times. V is TRBV12-3 or TRBV12-4 and J is TRBJ2-3; D uncertain. Trimming shortened V by 0 bases and J by 1 base, and 14 bases separated the two germline ends. The CDR3 is 17 amino acids. CDR3 DNA sequence: TGTGCCAGCAGTTTAGCACTGACCCCATGGGGCACAGATACGCAGTATTTT. Protein: CASSLALTPWGTDTQYF.

In its sample, this clonotype was seen many times. J is TRBJ2-3 and V is TRBV15; D ambiguous. V lost 0 bases to trimming and J lost 3 bases, with 19 bases between them. The CDR3 has 18 amino acids. Germline V CDR1 and CDR2: LNHNV, YYDKDF (reference sequence). Here the CDR3 DNA reads TGTGCCACCAGCAGAGATACGGCGAAGATGGGGTATACAGATACGCAGTATTTT. Encoded protein: CATSRDTAKMGYTDTQYF.

In this sample, this clonotype turned up many times. The rearrangement uses TRBV5-1 and TRBJ1-1; TRBD1 matches 7 bases. Germline CDR1 reads SGHRS; CDR2 reads YFSETQ. V gave up 5 bases and J gave up 8 bases; unmatched junction bases: 6. This CDR3 comprises 12 residues. The CDR3, as DNA: TGCGCCAGCAGTACGGACAGGACAGAAGCTTTCTTT. Its translation: CASSTDRTEAFF.

This clonotype has at least ten counts. This chain uses TRBV15 with TRBJ2-7; tentatively, D is TRBD1 (5 bases). This CDR3 region has 15 residues. CDR1 and CDR2 (germline): LNHNV, YYDKDF (reference sequence). V was cut by 4 bases and J by 0 bases, with 13 bases left in between. The CDR3 sequence is CATSTLPGASYEQYV. The CDR3 DNA reads as TGTGCCACCAGCACCCTTCCTGGGGCCTCCTACGAGCAGTACGTC.

The V and J genes are TRBV12-3 or TRBV12-4 and TRBJ2-1; D remains unclear. This CDR3 has 16 residues. The V gene lost 0 bases and the J gene lost 0 bases, with 9 bases spanning the gap. CDR3 loop: CASSLALASSYNEQFF. The CDR3 bases are TGTGCCAGCAGTTTAGCGCTGGCCAGCTCCTACAATGAGCAGTTCTTC.

As DNA, the CDR3 is TGTGCCAGCAGCCAGGAGGTCCGGGACAGCTACAATGAGCAGTTCTTC. It encodes CASSQEVRDSYNEQFF. This rearrangement joins TRBV4-2 to TRBJ2-1; TRBD1 aligns across 7 bases. The V gene's germline CDR1 is LGHNA and CDR2 YNFKEQ. The CDR3 sequence is 16 residues long. V gave up 3 bases and J gave up 3 bases; unmatched junction bases: 8.

This clonotype was counted at least ten times. The chain joins TRBV4-2 to TRBJ1-1, with D possibly TRBD1 on 5 matching bases. Trimming shortened V by 0 bases and J by 3 bases, and 17 bases separated the two germline ends. The CDR3 runs 17 residues. Germline loops: CDR1 LGHNA, CDR2 YNFKEQ. The CDR3 loop reads CASSQEGVGGTDTEAFF. The CDR3 region has the DNA TGTGCCAGCAGCCAAGAGGGGGTTGGGGGGACCGACACTGAAGCTTTCTTT.

This clonotype has a handful of counts. The V gene is TRBV7-3, the J gene TRBJ2-2; D not certain. The CDR3 spans 14 residues. Per germline, CDR1 SGHTA and CDR2 FQGTGA. V was trimmed by 5 bases and J by 1 base, leaving 8 bases between them. The CDR3 loop is CASSPGGNTGELFF. The CDR3, as DNA: TGTGCCAGCAGCCCGGGCGGGAACACCGGGGAGCTGTTTTTT. Based on the CDR3 plus reference TRBV7-3 and TRBJ2-2, the full variable domain is GAGVSQTPSNKVTEKGKYVELRCDPISGHTALYWYRQSLGQGPEFLIYFQGTGAADDSGLPNDRFFAVRPEGSVSTLKIQRTERGDSAVYLCASSPGGNTGELFFGEGSRLTVL.

In this sample, this clonotype turned up many times. V and J are TRBV7-9 and TRBJ2-7, with D maybe TRBD2 (5 bases). V lost 4 bases and J 2 bases, leaving 9 bases between the germline ends. Germline V CDR1 and CDR2: SEHNR, FQNEAQ (reference sequence). The CDR3 is 13 residues long. CDR3 in DNA: TGTGCCAGCAGCTCAGCGGTTCCCTACGAGCAGTACTTC. It codes for CASSSAVPYEQYF.